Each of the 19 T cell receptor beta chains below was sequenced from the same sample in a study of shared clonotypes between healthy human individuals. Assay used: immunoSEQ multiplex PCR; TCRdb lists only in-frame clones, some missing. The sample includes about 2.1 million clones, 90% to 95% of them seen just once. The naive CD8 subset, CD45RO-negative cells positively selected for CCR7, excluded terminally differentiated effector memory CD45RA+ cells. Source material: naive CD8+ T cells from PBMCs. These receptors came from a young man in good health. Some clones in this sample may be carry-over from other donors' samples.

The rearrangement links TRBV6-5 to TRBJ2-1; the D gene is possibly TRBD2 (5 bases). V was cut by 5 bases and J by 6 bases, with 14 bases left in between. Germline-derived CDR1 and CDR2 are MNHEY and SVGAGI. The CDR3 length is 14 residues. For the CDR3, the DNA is TGTGCCAGCAGTCCTACCCGTGGAGGCAATGAGCAGTTCTTC. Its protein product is CASSPTRGGNEQFF.

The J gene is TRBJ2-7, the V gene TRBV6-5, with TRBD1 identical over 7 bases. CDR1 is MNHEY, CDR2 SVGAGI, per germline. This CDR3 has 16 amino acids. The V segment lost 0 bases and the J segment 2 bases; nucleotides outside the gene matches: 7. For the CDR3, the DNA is TGTGCCAGCAGTTACTCGACAGGGCCAGAGACCTACGAGCAGTACTTC. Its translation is CASSYSTGPETYEQYF.

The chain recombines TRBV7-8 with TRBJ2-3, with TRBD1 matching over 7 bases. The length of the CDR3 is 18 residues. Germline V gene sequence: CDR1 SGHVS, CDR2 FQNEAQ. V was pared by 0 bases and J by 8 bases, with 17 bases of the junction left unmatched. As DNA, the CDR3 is TGTGCCAGCAGCTTAGCCTCCCCCCGGGACAGCCTCTTCGGTACGCAGTATTTT. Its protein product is CASSLASPRDSLFGTQYF.

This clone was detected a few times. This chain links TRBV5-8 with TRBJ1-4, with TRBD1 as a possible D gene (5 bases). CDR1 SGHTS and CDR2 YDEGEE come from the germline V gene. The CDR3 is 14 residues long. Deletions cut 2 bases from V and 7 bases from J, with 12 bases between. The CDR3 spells CASSFQGHGEKLFF. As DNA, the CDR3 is TGTGCCAGCAGCTTCCAGGGTCACGGTGAAAAACTGTTTTTT.

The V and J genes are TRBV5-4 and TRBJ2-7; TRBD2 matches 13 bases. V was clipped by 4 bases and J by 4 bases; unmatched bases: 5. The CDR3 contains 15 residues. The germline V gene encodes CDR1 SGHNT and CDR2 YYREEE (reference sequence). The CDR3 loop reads CASSAGTSGIYEQYF. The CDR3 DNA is TGTGCCAGCAGCGCCGGGACTAGCGGGATTTACGAGCAGTACTTC.

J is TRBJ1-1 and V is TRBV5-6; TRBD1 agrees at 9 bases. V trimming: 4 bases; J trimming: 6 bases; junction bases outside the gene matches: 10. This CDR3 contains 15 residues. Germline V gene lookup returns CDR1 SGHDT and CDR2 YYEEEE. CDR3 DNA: TGTGCCAGCAGCGAGGAAACAGGGGGCCTAGCTGAAGCTTTCTTT. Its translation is CASSEETGGLAEAFF.

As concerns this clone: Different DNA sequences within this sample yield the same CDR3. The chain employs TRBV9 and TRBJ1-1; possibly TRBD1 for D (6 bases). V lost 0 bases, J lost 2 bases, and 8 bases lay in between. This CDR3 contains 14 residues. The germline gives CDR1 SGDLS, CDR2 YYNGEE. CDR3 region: CASSVEGGNTEAFF. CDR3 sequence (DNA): TGTGCCAGCAGCGTAGAAGGGGGTAACACTGAAGCTTTCTTT.

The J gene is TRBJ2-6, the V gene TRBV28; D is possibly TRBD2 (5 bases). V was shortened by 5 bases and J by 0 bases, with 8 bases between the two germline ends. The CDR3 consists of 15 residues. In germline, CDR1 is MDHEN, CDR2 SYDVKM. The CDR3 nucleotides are TGTGCCAGCAGTCCGCGGGTCTCTGGGGCCAACGTCCTGACTTTC. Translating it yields CASSPRVSGANVLTF.

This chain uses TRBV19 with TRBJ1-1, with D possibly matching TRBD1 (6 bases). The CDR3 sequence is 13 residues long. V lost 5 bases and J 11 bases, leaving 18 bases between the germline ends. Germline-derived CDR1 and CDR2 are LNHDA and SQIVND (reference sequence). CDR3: CASSHRGPGDAFF. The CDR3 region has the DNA TGTGCCAGTAGTCATCGTGGTCCAGGGGACGCTTTCTTT.

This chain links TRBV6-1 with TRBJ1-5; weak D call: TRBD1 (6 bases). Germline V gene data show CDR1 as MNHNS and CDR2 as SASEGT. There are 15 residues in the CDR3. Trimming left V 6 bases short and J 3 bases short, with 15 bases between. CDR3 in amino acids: CASRDLDRTNQPQHF. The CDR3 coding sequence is TGTGCCAGCAGAGACCTCGACAGGACCAATCAGCCCCAGCATTTT.

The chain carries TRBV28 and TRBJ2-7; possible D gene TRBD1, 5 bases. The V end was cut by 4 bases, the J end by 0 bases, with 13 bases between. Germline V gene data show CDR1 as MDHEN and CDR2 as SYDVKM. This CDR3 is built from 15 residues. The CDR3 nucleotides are TGTGCCAGCAGTTCCCTGACAGAGAGCTCCTACGAGCAGTACTTC. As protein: CASSSLTESSYEQYF.

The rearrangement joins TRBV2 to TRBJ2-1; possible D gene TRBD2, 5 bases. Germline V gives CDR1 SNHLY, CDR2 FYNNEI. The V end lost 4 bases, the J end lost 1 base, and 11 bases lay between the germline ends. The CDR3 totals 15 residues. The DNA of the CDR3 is TGTGCCAGCAGTGGTTGGGAGCGGTCCTACAATGAGCAGTTCTTC. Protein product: CASSGWERSYNEQFF.

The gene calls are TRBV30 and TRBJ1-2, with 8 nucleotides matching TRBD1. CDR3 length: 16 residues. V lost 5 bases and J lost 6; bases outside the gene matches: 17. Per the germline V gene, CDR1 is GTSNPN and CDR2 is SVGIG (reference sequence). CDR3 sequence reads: CAWGGQGRFNRDGYTF. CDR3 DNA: TGTGCCTGGGGTGGACAGGGTCGCTTTAATCGGGATGGCTACACCTTC.

The CDR3: CAWSYVQETQYF. The CDR3 DNA reads as TGTGCCTGGAGTTATGTCCAAGAGACCCAGTACTTC. This rearrangement joins TRBV30 to TRBJ2-5; D is ambiguous. Trimming shortened V by 2 bases and J by 1 base, and 5 bases separated the two germline ends. Germline CDR1 is GTSNPN and CDR2 is SVGIG (reference sequence). This CDR3 spans 12 amino acids. The whole variable domain, filled in from reference TRBV30 and TRBJ2-5, reads SQTIHQWPATLVQPVGSPLSLECTVEGTSNPNLYWYRQAAGRGLQLLFYSVGIGQISSEVPQNLSASRPQDRQFILSSKKLLLSDSGFYLCAWSYVQETQYFGPGTRLLVL.

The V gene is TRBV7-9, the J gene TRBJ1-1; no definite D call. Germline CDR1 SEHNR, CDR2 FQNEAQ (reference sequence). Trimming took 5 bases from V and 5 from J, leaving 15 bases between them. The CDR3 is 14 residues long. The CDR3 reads CASSARRGITEAFF. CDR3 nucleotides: TGTGCCAGCAGCGCGCGCCGGGGTATAACTGAAGCTTTCTTT.

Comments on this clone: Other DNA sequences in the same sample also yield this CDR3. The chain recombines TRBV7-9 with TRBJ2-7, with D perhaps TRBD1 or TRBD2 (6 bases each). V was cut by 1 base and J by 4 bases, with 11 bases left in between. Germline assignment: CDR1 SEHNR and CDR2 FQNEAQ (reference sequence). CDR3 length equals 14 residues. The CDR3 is CASSLGGTLYEQYF. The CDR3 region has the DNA TGTGCCAGCAGCTTAGGCGGGACACTTTACGAGCAGTACTTC.

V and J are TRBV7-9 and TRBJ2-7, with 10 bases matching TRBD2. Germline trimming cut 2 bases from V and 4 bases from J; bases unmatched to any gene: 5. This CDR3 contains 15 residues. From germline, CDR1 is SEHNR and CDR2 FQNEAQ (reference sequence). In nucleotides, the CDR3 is TGTGCCAGCAGCTTAAGCGGGAGGGCCGAGTACGAGCAGTACTTC. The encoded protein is CASSLSGRAEYEQYF.

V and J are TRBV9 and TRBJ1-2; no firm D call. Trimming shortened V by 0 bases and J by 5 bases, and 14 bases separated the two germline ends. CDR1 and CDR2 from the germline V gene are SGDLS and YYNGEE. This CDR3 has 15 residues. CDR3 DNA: TGTGCCAGCAGCGTAGATCACAGCCCCACGTATGGCTACACCTTC. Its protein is CASSVDHSPTYGYTF.

The CDR3 DNA is TGTGCCAGCACGTGGGGGACTCACAATGAGCAGTTCTTC. It specifies CASTWGTHNEQFF. The chain joins TRBV27 to TRBJ2-1; the D gene is possibly TRBD2 (6 bases). Deletions cut 7 bases from V and 5 bases from J, with 12 bases between. The CDR3 loop spans 13 amino acids. Looked up from germline, CDR1 is MNHEY and CDR2 is SMNVEV (reference sequence).